The rows below give T cell receptor beta chains drawn from one sample of a study of identical twins. Each CDR3 protein is one row after TCRdb ran MiXCR on the 5' RACE reads. The sample holds 700,000 or so distinct CDR3 sequences, 8% to 9% seen once. A further study also used this sample, focusing on yellow fever vaccine responses in identical twins.

Sequencing was done on a sample of PBMCs. These TCRs come from a woman aged 18-30 years in good health. The CDR3 runs from the conserved cysteine through the conserved F or W. Fields, in order: V gene, J gene, D gene, clone size, CDR3 DNA, CDR3 protein. D genes are given only for firm matches. Size tells how often a clone was seen (once, few, many) or the class of an expanded clone, and some rows leave it out.

V: TRBV27; J: TRBJ2-7; D: -; size: -; DNA: TGTGCCAGCAGTTTAGCTCCCAATGGGGGCTACGAGCAGTACTTC; CDR3: CASSLAPNGGYEQYF
V: TRBV12-3/TRBV12-4; J: TRBJ2-1; D: -; size: many; DNA: TGTGCCAGCAGCCCCCCCCTGGGTAAGAACAATGAGCAGTTCTTC; CDR3: CASSPPLGKNNEQFF
V: TRBV11-2; J: TRBJ2-7; D: TRBD2; size: few; DNA: TGTGCCAGCAGCTTTGGGACTAGCAACTACGAGCAGTACTTC; CDR3: CASSFGTSNYEQYF
V: TRBV4-1; J: TRBJ1-2; D: -; size: -; DNA: TGCGCCAGCAGCCAGGGGCCGACAGCCCCCGGGTATGGCTACACCTTC; CDR3: CASSQGPTAPGYGYTF
V: TRBV5-1; J: TRBJ2-7; D: TRBD1; size: few; DNA: TGCGCCAGCAGCTTGGGCCCGGGACAGGCCTCCTACGAGCAGTACTTC; CDR3: CASSLGPGQASYEQYF
V: TRBV24-1; J: TRBJ2-3; D: -; size: few; DNA: TGTGCCACCAGTGCTCGAGTCACAGATACGCAGTATTTT; CDR3: CATSARVTDTQYF
V: TRBV11-2; J: TRBJ1-6; D: -; size: few; DNA: TGTGCCAGCAGCTTAATCAGGGATTCACCCCTCCACTTT; CDR3: CASSLIRDSPLHF
V: TRBV4-3; J: TRBJ1-5; D: -; size: few; DNA: TGCGCCAGCAGCGGTAGTTTGGGCAATCAGCCCCAGCATTTT; CDR3: CASSGSLGNQPQHF
V: TRBV6-1; J: TRBJ2-6; D: -; size: -; DNA: TGTGCCAGCACCCTACGCACAGGGACTGGGGCCAACGTCCTGACTTTC; CDR3: CASTLRTGTGANVLTF
V: TRBV20-1; J: TRBJ1-5; D: TRBD1; size: -; DNA: TGCAGTGCTAGAGATTTGGGACAGGGGGCGTCCAATCAGCCCCAGCATTTT; CDR3: CSARDLGQGASNQPQHF
V: TRBV4-1; J: TRBJ2-2; D: TRBD2; size: few; DNA: TGCGCCAGCAGCCAAGTGGGGAGCGGGAGGGATACCGGGGAGCTGTTTTTT; CDR3: CASSQVGSGRDTGELFF
V: TRBV27; J: TRBJ2-1; D: -; size: few; DNA: TGTGCCAGCAGTCTTTACACTAGCAACAATGAGCAGTTCTTC; CDR3: CASSLYTSNNEQFF
V: TRBV11-1; J: TRBJ2-2; D: TRBD2; size: few; DNA: TGTGCCAGCAGCTTAGTTGGAGCGGGGGGGCCGAACACCGGGGAGCTGTTTTTT; CDR3: CASSLVGAGGPNTGELFF
V: TRBV5-5; J: TRBJ1-5; D: -; size: -; DNA: TGTGCCAGCAGCTTAGTAGGGGAGGGTCAGCCCCAGCATTTT; CDR3: CASSLVGEGQPQHF